Presented here are 2 T cell receptor beta chains from one specimen sequenced in a study of T cell repertoires in cytomegalovirus infection. TCRdb redid the calling of the reads with MiXCR, one entry per CDR3 protein. The repertoire consists of about 300,000 distinct CDR3 sequences, with roughly a tenth occurring once and the leading ten covering around 2.5%. The sample taken for sequencing was PBMCs. The receptors stem from a human donor in good health (CMV status not recorded). Some clones in this sample may be carry-over from other donors' samples.

V is TRBV20-1 and J is TRBJ2-7, with 7 nucleotides matching TRBD1. This CDR3 contains 14 residues. CDR1 and CDR2 (germline): DFQATT, SNEGSKA (reference sequence). V was clipped by 0 bases and J by 2 bases; unmatched bases: 4. The CDR3 is CSARDTGTAYEQYV. CDR3 nucleotides: TGCAGTGCTAGAGATACCGGGACAGCCTACGAGCAGTACGTC.

In this sample, this clonotype turned up a few times. The chain combines TRBV20-1 with TRBJ2-1, with a weak D call TRBD1 (6 bases). Germline lookup yields CDR1 DFQATT and CDR2 SNEGSKA (reference sequence). V lost 0 bases to trimming and J lost 7 bases, with 16 bases between them. This CDR3 contains 15 residues. The CDR3 reads CSARDQGTRPNEQFF. In DNA, the CDR3 is TGCAGTGCTAGAGATCAGGGGACGCGGCCTAATGAGCAGTTCTTC.